What follows is one T cell receptor (beta chain) and its context. Followed longitudinally, the Seattle patients had been enrolled during active infection. This sample stems from a study of blood T cell repertoires in COVID-19. Authors' data handling: Using reference gene primer amplification, nucleated cell counts were estimated. This table comes from immunoSEQ multiplex PCR, and its TCRdb copy is limited to in-frame clones, with some not included. The V and J calls and clone size are taken from that table; D and trimming were inferred from the DNA. Of about 410,000 clones in the sample, roughly 90% are singletons; the top ten hold 1.5% to 1.7%. This clonotype originated in a middle-aged woman with COVID-19, enrolled during active disease. Sequences were obtained from peripheral blood.

The CDR3 DNA follows: TGCAGCGTTGTAGACAGGGATAGAGAGACCCAGTACTTC. It encodes CSVVDRDRETQYF. The chain uses TRBV29-1 and TRBJ2-5; 7 bases are a match to TRBD1. Germline assignment: CDR1 SQVTM and CDR2 ANQGSEA. V was clipped by 4 bases and J by 4 bases; unmatched bases: 6. This CDR3 is built from 13 residues.